The subject of this entry is one T cell receptor (beta chain). The sample is drawn from a study of blood T cell repertoires in COVID-19. Trimming removed 4 bases from V and 5 bases from J; junction bases left unmatched: 5. CDR3 length: 14 residues. Germline V gene data show CDR1 as ENHRY and CDR2 as SYGVKD. Produced via immunoSEQ multiplex PCR; TCRdb's table is partial and in-frame only. Among around 150,000 clones, approximately 90% were seen once, and the ten largest hold approximately 4.9%. This rearrangement joins TRBV10-3 to TRBJ1-1, with 9 bases aligning to TRBD1. This TCR derives from a man under 40 with COVID-19, enrolled during active disease. Sample: peripheral blood. The DNA for the CDR3 is TGTGCCATCAGTGTGGGACAGGGATATACTGAAGCTTTCTTT. Translated, it gives CAISVGQGYTEAFF.